The next 4 T cell receptor beta chains were all read from a single sample in a study of T-cell memory formation after mild COVID-19. TCRdb passed the 5' RACE reads through MiXCR, listing each CDR3 protein once. The sample contains 500,000 to 650,000 distinct CDR3 sequences, roughly 21% of which appear only once. The sequenced sample consisted of PBMCs or a T cell subset sorted from them (not recorded which). These receptors all come from an adult woman who had mild COVID-19 (a few samples of this study predate the infection). Cell type and time point are not known.

This clonotype was observed at least ten times. The rearrangement uses TRBV5-1 and TRBJ1-5; no clear D gene. V was trimmed by 0 bases and J by 5 bases, leaving 6 bases between them. The CDR3 spans 13 residues. Germline lookup yields CDR1 SGHRS and CDR2 YFSETQ. CDR3 in DNA: TGCGCCAGCAGCTTGGACACCGATCAGCCCCAGCATTTT. Its protein is CASSLDTDQPQHF.

This clonotype has only a few counts. The J gene is TRBJ2-1, the V gene TRBV5-1; 11 bases fit TRBD2. The CDR3 extends over 17 amino acids. Germline assignment: CDR1 SGHRS and CDR2 YFSETQ. Trimming at V came to 3 bases and at J to 2 bases, leaving 7 bases not matched to a gene. The chain's CDR3 is CASSSGTSGYAYNEQFF. The DNA of the CDR3 is TGCGCCAGCAGCTCCGGGACTAGCGGTTACGCCTACAATGAGCAGTTCTTC.

This clonotype was observed a handful of times. The chain links TRBV10-3 to TRBJ2-2, with 10 bases matching TRBD1. Germline V gene sequence: CDR1 ENHRY, CDR2 SYGVKD. CDR3 length: 14 amino acids. J lost 5 bases, V lost 6 bases, and 3 bases had no gene match. CDR3 region: CAIRGTGVTGELFF. CDR3 bases: TGTGCCATCAGAGGGACAGGGGTTACCGGGGAGCTGTTTTTT.

This chain joins TRBV20-1 and TRBJ2-1, with 8 bases aligning to TRBD2. Trimming at V came to 2 bases and at J to 6 bases, leaving 6 bases not matched to a gene. CDR1 is DFQATT, CDR2 SNEGSKA, per germline (reference sequence). The CDR3 is 14 residues long. In DNA, the CDR3 is TGCAGTGCTAGAACTAGCGGACCTATCAATGAGCAGTTCTTC. Protein sequence: CSARTSGPINEQFF.